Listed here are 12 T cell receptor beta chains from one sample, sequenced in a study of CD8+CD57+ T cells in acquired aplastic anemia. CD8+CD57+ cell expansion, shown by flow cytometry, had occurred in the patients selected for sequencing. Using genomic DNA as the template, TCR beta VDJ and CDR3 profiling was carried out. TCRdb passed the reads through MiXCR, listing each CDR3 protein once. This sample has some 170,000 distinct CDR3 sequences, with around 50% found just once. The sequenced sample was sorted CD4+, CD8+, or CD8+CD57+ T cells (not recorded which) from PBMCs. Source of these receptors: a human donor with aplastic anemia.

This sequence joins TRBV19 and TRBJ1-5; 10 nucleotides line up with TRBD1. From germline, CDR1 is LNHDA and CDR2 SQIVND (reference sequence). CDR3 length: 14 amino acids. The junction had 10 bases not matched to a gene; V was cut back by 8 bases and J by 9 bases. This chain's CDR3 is CASYGTGELGPQHF. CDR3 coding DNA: TGTGCCAGTTACGGGACAGGGGAACTAGGGCCCCAGCATTTT.

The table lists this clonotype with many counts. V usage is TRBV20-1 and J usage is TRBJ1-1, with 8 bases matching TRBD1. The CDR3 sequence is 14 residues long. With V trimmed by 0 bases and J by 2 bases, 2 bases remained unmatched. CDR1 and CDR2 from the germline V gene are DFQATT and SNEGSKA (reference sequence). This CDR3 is CSAREGTGNTEAFF. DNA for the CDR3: TGCAGTGCTAGAGAAGGGACAGGCAACACTGAAGCTTTCTTT.

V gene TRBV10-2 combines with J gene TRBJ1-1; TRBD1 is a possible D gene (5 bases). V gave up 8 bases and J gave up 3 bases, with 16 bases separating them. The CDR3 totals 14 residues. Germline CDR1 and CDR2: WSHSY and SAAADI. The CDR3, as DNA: TGCGCCAGCTCCCGCGGAGGGGCAGACACTGAAGCTTTCTTT. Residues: CASSRGGADTEAFF.

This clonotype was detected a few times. The CDR3 reads CASSERQLDTQYF. CDR3 coding DNA: TGTGCCAGCAGTGAGAGGCAGTTAGATACGCAGTATTTT. V gene TRBV2 combines with J gene TRBJ2-3; D gene uncertain. V was shortened by 3 bases and J by 5 bases, with 9 bases between the two germline ends. The length of the CDR3 is 13 residues. Germline-derived CDR1 and CDR2 are SNHLY and FYNNEI. The whole variable domain, remainder taken from reference TRBV2 and TRBJ2-3, is EPEVTQTPSHQVTQMGQEVILRCVPISNHLYFYWYRQILGQKVEFLVSFYNNEISEKSEIFDDQFSVERPDGSNFTLKIRSTKLEDSAMYFCASSERQLDTQYFGPGTRLTVL.

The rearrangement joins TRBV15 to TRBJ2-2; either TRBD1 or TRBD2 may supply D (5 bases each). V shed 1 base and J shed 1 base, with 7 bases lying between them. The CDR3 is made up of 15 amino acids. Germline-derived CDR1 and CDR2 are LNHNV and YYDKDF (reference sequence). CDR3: CATSRGGENTGELFF. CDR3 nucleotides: TGTGCCACCAGCAGAGGAGGGGAGAACACCGGGGAGCTGTTTTTT.

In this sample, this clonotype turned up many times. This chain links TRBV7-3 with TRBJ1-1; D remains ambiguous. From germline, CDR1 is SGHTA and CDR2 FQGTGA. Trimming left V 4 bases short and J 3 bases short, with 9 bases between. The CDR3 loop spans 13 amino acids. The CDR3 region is CASSSRRDTEAFF. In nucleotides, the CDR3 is TGTGCCAGCAGCTCTCGTCGCGACACTGAAGCTTTCTTT.

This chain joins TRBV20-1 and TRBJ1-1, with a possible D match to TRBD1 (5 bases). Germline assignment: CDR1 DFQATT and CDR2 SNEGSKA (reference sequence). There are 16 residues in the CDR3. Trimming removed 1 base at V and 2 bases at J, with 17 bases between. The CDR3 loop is CSARGPRVGDNTEAFF. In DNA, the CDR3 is TGCAGTGCTAGAGGCCCAAGGGTGGGGGATAACACTGAAGCTTTCTTT.

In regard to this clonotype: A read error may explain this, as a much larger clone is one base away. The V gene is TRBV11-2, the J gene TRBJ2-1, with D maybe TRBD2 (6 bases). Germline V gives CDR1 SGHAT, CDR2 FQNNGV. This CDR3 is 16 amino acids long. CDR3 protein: CASSSFPGSSYDEQFF. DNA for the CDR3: TGTGCCAGCAGCTCCTTCCCCGGGAGCTCCTACGATGAGCAGTTCTTC.

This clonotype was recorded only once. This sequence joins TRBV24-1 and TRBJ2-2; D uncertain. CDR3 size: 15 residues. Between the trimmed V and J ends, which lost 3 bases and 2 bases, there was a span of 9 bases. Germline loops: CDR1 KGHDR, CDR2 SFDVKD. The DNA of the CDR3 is TGTGCCACCAGTGATCTAACAGCTAACACCGGGGAGCTGTTTTTT. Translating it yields CATSDLTANTGELFF.

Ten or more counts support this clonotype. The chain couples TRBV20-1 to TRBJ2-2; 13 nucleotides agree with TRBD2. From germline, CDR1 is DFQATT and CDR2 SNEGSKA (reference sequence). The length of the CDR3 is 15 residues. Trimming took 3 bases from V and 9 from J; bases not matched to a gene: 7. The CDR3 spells CSARRLAGGPRELFF. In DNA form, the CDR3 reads TGCAGTGCTAGGAGACTAGCGGGGGGTCCCCGGGAGCTGTTTTTT.

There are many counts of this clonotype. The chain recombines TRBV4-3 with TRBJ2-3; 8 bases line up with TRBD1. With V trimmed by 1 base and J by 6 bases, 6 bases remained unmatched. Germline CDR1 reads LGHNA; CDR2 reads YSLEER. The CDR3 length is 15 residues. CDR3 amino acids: CASSQAAGGGDTQYF. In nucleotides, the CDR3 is TGCGCCAGCAGCCAAGCAGCAGGGGGCGGTGATACGCAGTATTTT.

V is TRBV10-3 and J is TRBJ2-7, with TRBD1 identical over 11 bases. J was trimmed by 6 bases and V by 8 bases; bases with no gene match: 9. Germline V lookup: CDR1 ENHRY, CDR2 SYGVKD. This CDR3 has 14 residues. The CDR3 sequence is CAIRRTGGAIEQYF. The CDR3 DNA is TGTGCCATCCGAAGGACAGGGGGCGCGATCGAGCAGTACTTC.